The T cell receptor beta chain under discussion was sequenced for a study of T cells in Graves' hyperthyroidism and ophthalmopathy (dated by TCRdb to between 2017 and 2020). The study in broad terms: Peripheral blood samples were taken at initial diagnosis, before any treatment was given. To identify distinguishing TCR V-J signatures, a discovery cohort of 100 or so patients was used, comprising 40 to 45 with Graves' ophthalmopathy and under 60 with stable Graves' hyperthyroidism. An independent validation cohort of around 20 hyperthyroidism patients and approximately 15 patients who later progressed to ophthalmopathy tested prospective prediction of ophthalmopathy. For training and testing, the 95 to 100 patients in the discovery cohort were randomly divided in a 7:3 ratio. The study also compared thyroid tissue and blood T-cell repertoires from several Graves' hyperthyroidism patients. Following sampling, methimazole starting at 30 mg daily was given to hyperthyroidism patients, and high-dose intravenous methylprednisolone was given to ophthalmopathy patients. TCR Vbeta CDR3 sequencing of 130 to 150 peripheral blood samples (over 40 ophthalmopathy, 75 to 85 hyperthyroidism and roughly 17 progressor patients) is reported in the paper.

Moderately to severely active disease, a Clinical Activity Score of at least 3, a NOSPECS grade of at least 4, and a duration under 3 months were present in ophthalmopathy patients. Exclusion was applied to patients with uncontrolled infections, other autoimmune diseases, pregnancy or lactation. Clinical symptoms, serum thyroxine and TRAb, thyroid ultrasound, and orbital computed tomography formed the basis for the diagnoses. Ficoll-Paque density gradient centrifugation was used to isolate PBMCs from about 10 ml of fresh peripheral blood. Total RNA was extracted using Trizol reagent, and RNA quality was assessed on an Agilent 2100 Bioanalyzer. General study outcomes and caveats: Most expanded thyroid clonotypes (frequency above 0.001) were also found in blood, which suggests that blood repertoires may mirror thyroid immune responses. No statistical method was used to set the sample size in advance, and investigators knew the group allocation. A 13 V-J signature model separated ophthalmopathy from stable hyperthyroidism, with roughly 88% sensitivity and around 84% specificity in cross-validation and 80%/75% in testing. In validation, progression to ophthalmopathy was predicted by the model with 70.59% sensitivity and 72.22% specificity, a median of around 5.9 months before onset.

Ten or more counts support this clonotype. The target of this receptor is not known. Base quality data are lacking; no much larger clone is found one base away. The TCR beta CDR3 regions were amplified from RNA transcripts. The TCR CDR3 was subjected to a first round of RT-PCR using the HTBI primer set and the Qiagen OneStep RT-PCR kit. A second multiplex PCR round built the libraries, followed by size selection and purification. Sequencing of the libraries was done on an Illumina HiSeq2000 using paired-end 100 bp reads. Under the source paper's analysis protocol: Raw data were processed with SOAPnuke, discarding reads with adapters, uncalled bases, mean Phred below 15, or no exact constant-primer or identifier match. COPE v1.2.5 was used to merge high-quality paired reads, and clonotypes were defined as unique nucleotide sequences. MiTCR v1.1 was used to align the clonotypes against IMGT TRBV, TRBD and TRBJ reference segments. Analysis was restricted to V-J combinations with a frequency above 0.0001, which covered 98% to 99.2% of repertoires. A TCS score was defined as the ratio of F50 (clonal expansion) to E x V (chaos), with BLOSUM62-based TCRdist applied between CDR3 peptides within each V-J. Welch's t-statistics and random forest reduced several hundred V-J features to fewer than 15, which were used in a naive Bayes classifier (R e1071). In-frame beta chains were kept once TCRdb had trimmed the public reads at Q25 with fastp and called clones with MiXCR. Entries are consolidated by CDR3 protein sequence, retaining the most common genes and DNA. TCRdb, not the authors, supplied the V and J calls. Counted in this sample were under 250,000 distinct CDR3 sequences; approximately 25% of them appeared once. The ten largest make up roughly a third of the sample.

V drops 2 bases and J drops 4 bases, leaving 14 bases in between. CDR1 and CDR2, looked up from the germline V gene (reference sequence), are GTSNPN and SVGIG. The CDR3 measures 14 amino acids from cysteine to phenylalanine. Only the CDR3 region is kept as DNA, spanning 42 bases read in frame from base 1. The TCR originated in a woman between 35 and 50 years old with Graves' ophthalmopathy. The chain uses TRBV30 and TRBJ1-2; a tentative D call is TRBD1 (6 bases match). The specimen was blood. The DNA is TGTGCCTGGAGTATCCAGACAGGCGGCTATGGCTACACCTTC. It is translated as CAWSIQTGGYGYTF.